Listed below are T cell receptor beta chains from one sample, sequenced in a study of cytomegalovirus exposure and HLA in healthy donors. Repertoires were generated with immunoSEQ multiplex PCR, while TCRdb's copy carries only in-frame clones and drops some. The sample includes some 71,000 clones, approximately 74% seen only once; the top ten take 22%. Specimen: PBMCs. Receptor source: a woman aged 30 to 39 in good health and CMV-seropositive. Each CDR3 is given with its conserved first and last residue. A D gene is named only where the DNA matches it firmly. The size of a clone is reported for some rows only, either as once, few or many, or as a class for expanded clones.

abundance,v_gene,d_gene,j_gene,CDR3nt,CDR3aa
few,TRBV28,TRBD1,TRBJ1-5,TGTGCCAGCAGCCTAAGACAGGGGGCCGGGCAGCCCCAGCATTTT,CASSLRQGAGQPQHF
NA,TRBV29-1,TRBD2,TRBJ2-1,TGCAGCGTTGAGGCTAGCGGAAATGAGCAGTTCTTC,CSVEASGNEQFF
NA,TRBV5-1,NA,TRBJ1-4,TGCGCCAGCTCTCAGGGTTCAACTAATGAAAAACTGTTTTTT,CASSQGSTNEKLFF
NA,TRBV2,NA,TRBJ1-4,TGTGCCAGCAAGCGATCAACTAATGAAAAACTGTTTTTT,CASKRSTNEKLFF
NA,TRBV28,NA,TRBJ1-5,TGTGCCAGCAGTTTACAGCGTCAGCCCCAGCATTTT,CASSLQRQPQHF
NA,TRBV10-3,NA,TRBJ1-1,TGTGCCATCAGTGACGAGAGGTTCACTGAAGCTTTCTTT,CAISDERFTEAFF
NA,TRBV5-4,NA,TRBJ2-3,TGTGCCAGCAGATACTCGGCGGAGAACACAGATACGCAGTATTTT,CASRYSAENTDTQYF
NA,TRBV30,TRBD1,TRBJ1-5,TGTGCCTGGAGTGAAGGACAGGGAAATCAGCCCCAGCATTTT,CAWSEGQGNQPQHF
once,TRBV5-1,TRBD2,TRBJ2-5,TGCGCCAGCAGCTCGGGACTAGCGGGAGTGGAGACCCAGCACTTC,CASSSGLAGVETQHF
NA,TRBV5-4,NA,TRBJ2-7,TGTGCCACCCAGGGGCTGACAGCCTACGAGCAGTACTTC,CATQGLTAYEQYF
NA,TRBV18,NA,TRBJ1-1,TGTGCCAGCTCACCGGGACACCCCAACACTGAAGCTTTCTTT,CASSPGHPNTEAFF
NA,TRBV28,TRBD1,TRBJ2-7,TGTGCCAGCAGCGGGACAGGGGGTCTCTACGAGCAGTACTTC,CASSGTGGLYEQYF
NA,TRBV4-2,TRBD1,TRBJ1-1,TGTGCCAGCAGCCAATACAACAGGGGGCGTCCTTACTTGAACACTGAAGCTTTCTTT,CASSQYNRGRPYLNTEAFF
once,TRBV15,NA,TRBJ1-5,TGTGCCACCAGCAGAGGCAGGGACAATCAGCCCCAGCATTTT,CATSRGRDNQPQHF
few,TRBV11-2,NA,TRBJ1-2,TGTGCCAGCAGCTTAGGTGGGTCCCCAGGCCTCATCTCCTTC,CASSLGGSPGLISF
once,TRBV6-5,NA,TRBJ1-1,TGTGCCAGCAGTTACTCCAGGGCCCCGTACACTGAAGCTTTCTTT,CASSYSRAPYTEAFF
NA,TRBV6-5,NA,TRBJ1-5,TGTGCCACCCTAGTCGGGGGATTCAATCAGCCCCAGCATTTT,CATLVGGFNQPQHF
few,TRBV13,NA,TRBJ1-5,TGTGCCAGCAGCTTAGGTTCCCTGCCCCAGCATTTT,CASSLGSLPQHF
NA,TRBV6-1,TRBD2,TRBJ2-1,TGTGCCAGCATAAGGACTAGCGGGAGTGATGAGCAGTTCTTC,CASIRTSGSDEQFF
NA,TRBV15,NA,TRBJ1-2,TGTGCCACCAGCACCCCAGGGTCTCGCTCCTATGGCTACACCTTC,CATSTPGSRSYGYTF
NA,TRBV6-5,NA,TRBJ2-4,TGTGCCAGCAGTTTAAGCCTAGCCAAAAACATTCAGTACTTC,CASSLSLAKNIQYF
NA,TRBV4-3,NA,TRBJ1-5,TGCGCCAGCAGCCAAGATCTAGCAGATTATCAGCCCCAGCATTTT,CASSQDLADYQPQHF
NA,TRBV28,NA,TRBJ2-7,TGTGCCAGCAGCGCCTCCGAGACAGGCTCCTACGAGCAGTACTTC,CASSASETGSYEQYF
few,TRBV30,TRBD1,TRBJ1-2,TGTGCCTGGAGTCTTTGGACAGGGGGCTTGGATGGCTACACCTTC,CAWSLWTGGLDGYTF
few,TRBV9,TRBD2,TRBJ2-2,TGTGCCAGCAGCCCCCGACTAGCGGGGAACACCGGGGAGCTGTTTTTT,CASSPRLAGNTGELFF
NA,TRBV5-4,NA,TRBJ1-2,TGTGCCAGCAGCTCACCAGGGCTCTATGGCTACACCTTC,CASSSPGLYGYTF
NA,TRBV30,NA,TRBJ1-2,TGTGCCTGGAGCAGGACAGACGAGGGCTATGGCTACACCTTC,CAWSRTDEGYGYTF
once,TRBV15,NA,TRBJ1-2,TGTGCCACCAGCAGAGATCTTGCCGGGGGCTATGGCTACACCTTC,CATSRDLAGGYGYTF
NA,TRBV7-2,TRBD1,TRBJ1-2,TGTGCCAGCAGCTACGGACAGGGTAGTGGCTACACCTTC,CASSYGQGSGYTF
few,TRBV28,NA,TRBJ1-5,TGTGCCAGCAGTTTCGGGTTATGGAATCAGCCCCAGCATTTT,CASSFGLWNQPQHF
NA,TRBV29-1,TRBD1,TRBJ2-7,TGCAGCGCCGGACAGGGGACGGGCGAGCAGTACTTC,CSAGQGTGEQYF
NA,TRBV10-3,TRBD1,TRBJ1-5,TGTGCCACCTTGGACAGGGATAGCAATCAGCCCCAGCATTTT,CATLDRDSNQPQHF
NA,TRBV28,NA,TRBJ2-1,TGTGCCAGCAGTCCCACCCCCGGGAACGGGGTATTAGATGAGCAGTTCTTC,CASSPTPGNGVLDEQFF
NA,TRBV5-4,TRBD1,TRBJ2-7,TGTGCCAGCAGCCTGGGGACAGGGAGATACGAGCAGTACTTC,CASSLGTGRYEQYF
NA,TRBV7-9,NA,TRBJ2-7,TGTGCCAGCAGCTTAGAAGGTGGTAGCTCCCAAGAGCAGTACTTC,CASSLEGGSSQEQYF